Sequencing of this TCR beta chain was carried out in a study of patients and donors after allogeneic stem cell transplantation. One entry per CDR3 protein results from TCRdb running MiXCR on the RT-PCR reads. The table lists 20,000 to 30,000 distinct CDR3 sequences, 42% of them singletons. Germline CDR1 reads KGHSH; CDR2 reads LQKENI. The V end lost 1 base, the J end lost 1 base, and 2 bases lay between the germline ends. The CDR3 sequence is 13 residues long. This clonotype has only a few counts. This receptor was taken from a human donor who was either an allogeneic HSCT recipient or a stem cell or donor lymphocyte infusion donor (not recorded which). It is not recorded whose cells these are; they may come from a transplant donor. This chain joins TRBV18 and TRBJ1-5; D is undetermined. The sequencing input was blood, either unsorted or a sorted T cell fraction (not recorded which). The CDR3 here is CASSPQSNQPQHF. For the CDR3, the DNA is TGTGCCAGCTCACCACAGAGCAATCAGCCCCAGCATTTT. Drawing the rest from reference TRBV18 and TRBJ1-5, the complete variable domain is NAGVMQNPRHLVRRRGQEARLRCSPMKGHSHVYWYRQLPEEGLKFMVYLQKENIIDESGMPKERFSAEFPKEGPSILRIQQVVRGDSAAYFCASSPQSNQPQHFGDGTRLSIL.